The 11 T cell receptor beta chains listed next were all sequenced from one sample in a study of T cell responses to AZD1222 COVID-19 vaccine. Profiling relied on immunoSEQ multiplex PCR, and the TCRdb table lists in-frame clones only, not all of them. The table has approximately 100,000 clones, about 89% seen once. The source material was peripheral blood, sampled on day 0 of AZD1222 vaccination. The source is an adult in good health.

The rearrangement uses TRBV7-9 and TRBJ2-5; D not resolved. With 1 base removed from V and 2 bases from J, the gap between germline ends came to 5 bases. Germline V lookup: CDR1 SEHNR, CDR2 FQNEAQ (reference sequence). The CDR3 consists of 13 residues. The chain's CDR3 is CASSLGQQETQYF. The CDR3 nucleotides are TGTGCCAGCAGCTTAGGGCAGCAAGAGACCCAGTACTTC.

This rearrangement joins TRBV11-2 to TRBJ2-1, with no clear D. Trimming stripped 3 bases from V and 7 bases from J, with 10 bases between. The length of the CDR3 is 13 residues. Germline V gene lookup returns CDR1 SGHAT and CDR2 FQNNGV. The CDR3 loop reads CASSFPGLNEQFF. CDR3 bases: TGTGCCAGCAGCTTTCCGGGTCTGAATGAGCAGTTCTTC.

The chain is built from TRBV3-1 (or the pseudogene TRBV3-2) and TRBJ2-2; tentatively, D is TRBD2 (5 bases). CDR1 and CDR2 (germline): LGHDT, YNNKEL (reference sequence). The V end was cut by 4 bases, the J end by 6 bases, with 12 bases between. This CDR3 has 14 residues. The CDR3 here is CASSRRLSSGELFF. CDR3 in DNA: TGTGCCAGCAGCCGGAGGTTGAGCTCCGGGGAGCTGTTTTTT.

The rearrangement links TRBV7-8 to TRBJ1-5; D is undetermined. With 4 bases removed from V and 2 bases from J, the gap between germline ends came to 3 bases. CDR1 is SGHVS and CDR2 is FQNEAQ in the germline V gene. The CDR3 loop spans 12 amino acids. CDR3 protein: CASSWGNQPQHF. Here the CDR3 DNA reads TGTGCCAGCAGCTGGGGCAATCAGCCCCAGCATTTT.

The V gene is TRBV6-5, the J gene TRBJ1-2, with D possibly being TRBD1 (5 bases). The CDR3 consists of 14 residues. The germline CDR1 and CDR2 sequences are MNHEY and SVGAGI. The ends were cut back, 2 bases at V and 2 bases at J, with 9 bases in the middle. In DNA form, the CDR3 reads TGTGCCAGCAGTTACAGCAGGGACAACTATGGCTACACCTTC. It specifies CASSYSRDNYGYTF.

The chain has TRBV7-8 and TRBJ1-3, with 8 bases fitting TRBD1. CDR3 length equals 14 residues. Germline CDR1 and CDR2: SGHVS and FQNEAQ. J was trimmed by 4 bases and V by 6 bases; bases with no gene match: 5. For the CDR3, the DNA is TGTGCCAGCAGTATCCGGGACAGGGGAAACACCATATATTTT. It translates to CASSIRDRGNTIYF.

The chain recombines TRBV7-9 with TRBJ1-2; 10 bases agree with TRBD1. The CDR3 covers 16 residues. Germline CDR1 SEHNR, CDR2 FQNEAQ (reference sequence). V lost 5 bases and J lost 2; bases outside the gene matches: 8. The DNA for the CDR3 is TGTGCCAGCAGCAGGGGACAGGGGATCGAAAACTATGGCTACACCTTC. Translated, it gives CASSRGQGIENYGYTF.

V usage is TRBV19 and J usage is TRBJ2-5, with D perhaps matching TRBD1 or TRBD2 (6 bases each). The CDR3 is made up of 12 amino acids. V shed 8 bases and J shed 5 bases, with 12 bases lying between them. Germline-derived CDR1 and CDR2 are LNHDA and SQIVND (reference sequence). CDR3 protein: CASRRGQETQYF. Here the CDR3 DNA reads TGTGCCAGTCGTCGGGGGCAGGAGACCCAGTACTTC.

The chain carries TRBV5-8 and TRBJ1-6; 10 bases line up with TRBD1. Per germline, CDR1 SGHTS and CDR2 YDEGEE. Trimming took 6 bases from V and 14 from J; bases not matched to a gene: 20. The CDR3 is 17 amino acids. CDR3 coding DNA: TGTGCCAGCACCCTCACCCCGGGGACAGGGGTAGCCTTGGCCCTCCACTTT. Its protein product is CASTLTPGTGVALALHF.

CDR3 residues: CSVYVQGAKNIQYF. Here the CDR3 DNA reads TGCAGCGTTTATGTTCAGGGTGCCAAAAACATTCAGTACTTC. The chain joins TRBV29-1 to TRBJ2-4; tentative D call: TRBD1 (5 bases). The CDR3 is 14 residues long. Trimming removed 5 bases at V and 1 base at J, with 12 bases between. CDR1 and CDR2 (germline): SQVTM, ANQGSEA. Drawing the rest from reference TRBV29-1 and TRBJ2-4, the complete variable domain is SAVISQKPSRDICQRGTSLTIQCQVDSQVTMMFWYRQQPGQSLTLIATANQGSEATYESGFVIDKFPISRPNLTFSTLTVSNMSPEDSSIYLCSVYVQGAKNIQYFGAGTRLSVL.

The chain carries TRBV6-5 and TRBJ1-2, with 10 bases that match TRBD1. Germline CDR1 and CDR2: MNHEY and SVGAGI. The CDR3 spans 14 residues. The trim removed 5 bases at V and 4 bases at J, leaving 4 bases unmatched. CDR3 DNA: TGTGCCAGCAGTAAGGGACAGGGGACCTATGGCTACACCTTC. It encodes CASSKGQGTYGYTF.